This TCR beta chain was recovered during a study of T cells expressing NK-cell markers. At the level of the study: Seven of the eight sequenced donors were classified as HCMV-seropositive, and one was classified as seronegative. Points from the study as a whole: The HCMV specificity of the expanded NKG2C+ T cell clones stayed unresolved. Similarly, these clonotypes led the CD3+CD56-NKG2C+ fraction as well in a handful of donors.

5'RACE template switching built TCR beta cDNA with unique molecular identifiers. TCRdb reworked the 5' RACE reads into one entry per CDR3 protein, no DNA. The specimen's table records about half a million distinct CDR3 sequences. Germline values: CDR1 SGHAT, CDR2 FQDESV (reference sequence). This CDR3 has 17 amino acids. About this clonotype itself: Antigen specificity is unknown.

This TCR was recovered from a woman in her fifties or sixties in good health. The gene calls are TRBV11-1 and TRBJ2-1; TCRdb calls TRBD2, which cannot be checked without DNA. Sequencing was performed on blood T cells: a sorted CD56 or NKG2C T cell subset, CD4+ or CD8+ T cells, or bulk PBMC T cells (not recorded which). The CDR3: CASSSGLALLGNIEQFF. The entire variable domain, with the rest obtained from reference TRBV11-1 and TRBJ2-1, is as follows: EAEVAQSPRYKITEKSQAVAFWCDPISGHATLYWYRQILGQGPELLVQFQDESVVDDSQLPKDRFSAERLKGVDSTLKIQPAELGDSAMYLCASSSGLALLGNIEQFFGPGTRLTVL.